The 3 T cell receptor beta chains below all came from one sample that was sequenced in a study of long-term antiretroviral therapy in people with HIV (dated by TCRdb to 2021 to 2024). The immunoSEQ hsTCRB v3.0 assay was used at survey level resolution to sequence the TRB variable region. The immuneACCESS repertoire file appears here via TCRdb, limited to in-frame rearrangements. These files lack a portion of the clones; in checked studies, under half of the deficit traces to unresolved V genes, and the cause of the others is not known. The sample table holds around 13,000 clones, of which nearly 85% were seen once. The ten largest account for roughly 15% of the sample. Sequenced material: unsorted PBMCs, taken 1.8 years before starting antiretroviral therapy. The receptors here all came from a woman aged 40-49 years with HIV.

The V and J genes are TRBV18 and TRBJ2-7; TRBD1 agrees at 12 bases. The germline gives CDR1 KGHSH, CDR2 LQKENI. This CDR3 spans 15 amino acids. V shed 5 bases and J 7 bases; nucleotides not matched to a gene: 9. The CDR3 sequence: CASSGPGQGAGEQYF. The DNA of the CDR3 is TGTGCCAGCTCAGGACCGGGACAGGGGGCGGGTGAGCAGTACTTC.

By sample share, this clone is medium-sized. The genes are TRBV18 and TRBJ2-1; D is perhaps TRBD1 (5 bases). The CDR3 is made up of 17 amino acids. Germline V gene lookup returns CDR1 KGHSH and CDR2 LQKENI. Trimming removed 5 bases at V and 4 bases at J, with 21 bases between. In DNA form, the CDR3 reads TGTGCCAGCTCATCTTCCCCCCTCATCGACAGATACAATGAGCAGTTCTTC. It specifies CASSSSPLIDRYNEQFF.

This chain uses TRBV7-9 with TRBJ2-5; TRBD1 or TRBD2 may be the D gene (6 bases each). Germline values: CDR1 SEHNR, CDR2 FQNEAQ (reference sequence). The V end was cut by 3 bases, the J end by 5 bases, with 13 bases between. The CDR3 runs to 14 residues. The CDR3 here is CASSFVGGLETQYF. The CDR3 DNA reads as TGTGCCAGCAGCTTCGTGGGGGGCTTGGAGACCCAGTACTTC.